This T cell receptor (beta chain) came from a study of cytomegalovirus exposure and HLA in healthy donors (dated 2017 in TCRdb). About the study as a whole: An earlier analysis of a few hundred of the donors reported about 280 Gb of sequence data and 117 million unique TCR beta sequences obtained from about 180 million T cells. Roughly 5 DR-DQ haplotypes were handled as single units for association and clustering because linkage in the cohort was strong. Class I and class II HLA loci were covered by the typing at four-digit resolution. The study combined high-throughput TCR immunosequencing, statistical association of individual TCRs with disease status, and machine learning to predict cytomegalovirus infection status. The study profiled the T cell repertoires of under 700 subjects by immunosequencing and related them to cytomegalovirus serostatus. In addition to the first cohort of 650 to 750 subjects, a separate validation cohort of some 120 different subjects was used. In an earlier analysis of a few hundred of the donors, high-throughput TCR beta sequencing was used to judge whether each TCR beta V gene segment behaved as functional or pseudogenic. A later genetic analysis took genome-wide SNP genotypes for about 65% of the 666 donors and used that subset as a discovery cohort. All discovery cohort repertoires had been generated on a single sequencing platform. About 300 gigabases of sequencing data and roughly 81 million unique TCR sequences made up an early release that covered nearly 650 HLA-typed donors. On average, roughly 250,000 unique TCR beta nucleotide sequences were sequenced per donor among about 400 genotyped donors of the cohort, with 15% to 20% of those sequences being non-productive. The number of donors typed differed by locus, with about 629-630 for A, B, C, DRB1 and DQB1, about 500 for DQA1, 600 to 610 for DPA1, and about 450 for DPB1. Of the roughly 400 genotyped donors, approximately 83% fell in the genetic ancestry cluster associated with self-reported Caucasian donors. The aim of the study was to test whether cataloging public T cell receptors could identify signatures of past pathogen exposure. In a later analysis, previously published TCR beta repertoires from 666 donors were re-analyzed and high-resolution HLA genotyping was added so that TCR occurrence patterns could be studied. The later analysis used no new phenotypic data to find candidate immune exposures, relying instead on TCR beta sequences and their occurrence across donors. Donor age, sex, ethnicity and CMV serostatus were compiled alongside the repertoire data. Overall results and qualifications from the work: Strong co-occurrence of HLA alleles, especially DR and DQ, made assigning TCR associations to individual alleles difficult. While some public TCRs were present in many individuals, most TCR sequences turned up only very rarely across donors. A few of the identified cytomegalovirus-associated TCR beta chains were confirmed in vitro to be specific for cytomegalovirus antigens. The presence/absence analyses assumed that sequencing depth was roughly uniform across donors, and that assumption may not be true. A cluster of highly shared sequence variants was judged likely to represent a technical artifact of the sequencing pipeline. A later analysis found that TCR association rates varied across HLA loci, with DRB1 alleles showing the most associated TCRs and HLA-C alleles the fewest. The classifier was reported to diagnose cytomegalovirus status with high specificity and sensitivity in both the original and validation cohorts. A further reported finding was that TCR beta sequences accurately predicted the HLA-A and HLA-B alleles for most subjects in the first cohort. Because HLA typing was missing for some donors at each locus, association tests included only the typed subset. According to a later analysis, most CMV-associated TCR beta chains appeared to be HLA-restricted, and the HLA associations seemed to be driven largely by CMV exposure. Correlated functional status among segregating V segments might be attributable to linkage disequilibrium, but an unknown experimental factor could not be ruled out. The 87-base-pair reads could not distinguish some IMGT-functional V segments, including TRBV6-2 and TRBV6-3, so those segments were excluded. This cohort had only TCR beta chains sequenced, and the lack of alpha or paired-chain data limited which features could be detected. A later analysis associated about 17,000 TCR beta sequences with specific HLA alleles at a false discovery rate of 0.05. Because counts were too low, approximately 18 rarely observed V segments, including chromosome 9 orphons, were excluded from the earlier analysis of under 650 of the donors. In the study, some 160 TCR beta chains were listed as associated with cytomegalovirus. An association between a missense DCLRE1C variant and V-gene and J-gene trimming of TCR beta chains was found in a later genetic analysis and replicated in an independent cohort. The authors suggested that the approach could potentially be generalized to other disease states and immunological phenotypes. CMV serostatus was the only immune exposure information available for the cohort. In an earlier analysis of some 500 of the donors, most TCR beta V segments were observed in productive rearrangements about 87% or about 30% of the time, broadly matching IMGT annotations. According to a later genetic analysis, donors in an Asian-associated ancestry cluster had fewer N-insertions in productive TCRs than the approximately 670-donor mean. Several of the top co-occurrence clusters appeared to be linked to parvovirus B19, influenza, CMV and Epstein-Barr virus, according to a later analysis. Compared with equally common non-associated chains, HLA-associated TCR beta chains in a later analysis were more clonally expanded and had lower generation probabilities.

With respect to this clone: It lacks a known antigen.

Library preparation was by the immunoSEQ multiplex PCR assay. For the multiplex PCR, a mixture combining 60 forward primers for TCR Vbeta segments and 13 reverse primers for TCR Jbeta segments was used. Amplification of the CDR3 region of rearranged TCR beta genes was performed with a multiplex PCR assay on genomic DNA. On the Illumina HiSeq System, the amplified TCR beta libraries were sequenced as 87-base-pair reads. Per the original workflow: In a later analysis, tens of millions of unique TCR beta chains were counted across the 690 or so repertoires, and about 9.9 million of these chains were shared by at least two donors. To remove PCR and sequencing errors, raw reads were error-corrected and collapsed into unique sequences using a nearest-neighbor algorithm that merged closely related sequences. Alignment of CDR3 sequences to IMGT reference sequences was used to assign V, D and J gene segments. For a sequence to be retained, a match of at least six nucleotides to both a V gene segment and a J gene segment was required. Rearrangements were called productive when the CDR3 lacked stop codons and stayed in frame with V and J; all others were non-productive. CDR3 was defined by IMGT convention, running from the second conserved V-encoded cysteine to the conserved J-encoded phenylalanine. Sequences without an unambiguous match to a single V gene segment were excluded from the earlier analysis of almost 600 of the donors. An earlier analysis of 587 of the donors called V segments functional above 56.7% productive rearrangements and segregating when the between-donor standard deviation exceeded 5%. A statistical classification framework was built to diagnose cytomegalovirus status from the catalog of TCR beta chain sequences. V and J gene assignment, in a later analysis, came from comparing TCR nucleotide sequences with IMGT/GENE-DB human TR gene sequences. In a later analysis, CDR3 sequences and most-parsimonious VDJ recombination scenarios were assigned using the TCRdist pipeline. In a later analysis, each TCR beta chain was defined by its CDR3 amino acid sequence together with its V-gene family, and reads lacking a unique V-gene family were excluded. To address suspected cross-contamination and a sequencing artifact, a later analysis removed a few hundred highly shared, low-generation-probability nucleotide sequences. For each public chain, a later analysis derived a clonal expansion index from normalized ranks of inferred template counts within each repertoire. Generation probabilities in a later analysis came from a VDJ recombination model fitted to out-of-frame rearrangements, and those results were checked against IGoR. In a later analysis, hypergeometric tests were used to score TCR-TCR, TCR-HLA and TCR-CMV co-occurrence, with a repertoire-size bias correction applied to TCR pairs. A later analysis estimated false discovery rates by permuting HLA or CMV assignments 20 times. In a later analysis, co-occurring TCRs were grouped with DBSCAN, and TCRdist sequence similarity was added when clustering was performed within HLA-allele-positive subsets. Co-occurrence clustering excluded repertoires with fewer than 30,000 or more than 120,000 public chains, plus five with anomalous nucleotide sharing. The source is immuneACCESS, and TCRdb retained only in-frame sequences with V and J called. Part of the clones is not carried over; for the studies checked, unresolved V genes explain less than half of this, and the remainder is unexplained. V and J calls and clone size are those listed in that table; D and trimming were worked out from the DNA. The table kept for this sample lists about 55,000 clones. The top ten clonotypes cover approximately 10% of the sample.

Spanning cysteine to phenylalanine, the CDR3 consists of 15 amino acids. Left in the record is the CDR3 DNA by itself, 45 bases read in frame from the first base. From the germline V gene, CDR1 is SGHDT and CDR2 is YYEEEE. V ends up 4 bases short and J 13 bases short, with an unmatched junction base count of 15. The cohort was made up of approximately 670 healthy bone marrow donors. At the time of sampling, all cohort members were nominally healthy, though unrecorded immune exposures were likely present. The donor tested CMV seropositive and was one of the 289 seropositive cohort members. A peripheral blood sample was collected from each donor, and TCR beta sequencing was performed on peripheral blood mononuclear cells. Genomic DNA was extracted from the blood cell samples with the Qiagen DNeasy Blood Extraction Kit.

The sequence came from a man aged 45-60 years in good health and CMV-seropositive. Input material: PBMCs. The chain is made from TRBV5-6 and TRBJ2-3; TRBD1 agrees with 10 junctional bases. In nucleotides, the sequence is TGTGCCAGCAGCGACCGGGACAGGGGCCCGGATATCAAGTATTTT. It encodes CASSDRDRGPDIKYF.